This TCR beta chain was profiled in a study of cytomegalovirus exposure and HLA in healthy donors. The J segment lost 5 bases and the V segment lost 2 bases, leaving 12 bases of the junction unmatched. Germline CDR1 and CDR2: SGHDT and YYEEEE. The CDR3 runs 16 residues. Measured with immunoSEQ multiplex PCR; TCRdb has only the in-frame clones, and not every one. The data contain tens of thousands of clones, approximately 84% of them singletons. This TCR was recovered from a woman aged 18-29 years in good health and CMV-seropositive. The chain has TRBV5-6 and TRBJ2-7, with 8 bases aligning to TRBD2. Sequenced material: PBMCs. Here the CDR3 DNA reads TGTGCCAGCAGCTTTCCAACTAGCGGTCCTTTGGACGAGCAGTACTTC. It codes for CASSFPTSGPLDEQYF.